One sample yielded the 25 T cell receptor beta chains listed below, sequenced in a study of T cell repertoires in cytomegalovirus infection. TCRdb re-called the reads through MiXCR, storing one row per CDR3 protein. The sample lists 350,000 to 500,000 distinct CDR3 sequences, approximately 32% occurring once. The specimen sequenced was PBMCs. Receptor source: a human donor in good health (CMV status not recorded). Some clones in this sample may be carry-over from other donors' samples.

This clonotype occurred a few times. This sequence joins TRBV29-1 and TRBJ1-4; 8 bases are shared with TRBD1. V lost 6 bases to trimming and J lost 8 bases; unmatched junction nucleotides: 8. Germline assignment: CDR1 SQVTM and CDR2 ANQGSEA. The CDR3 has 13 residues. The CDR3 protein is CSVGQGGVEKLFF. The CDR3 region has the DNA TGCAGCGTCGGACAGGGAGGAGTAGAAAAACTGTTTTTT.

This clonotype was found a few times. CDR3 region: CASSGEGNQPQHF. CDR3 DNA sequence: TGTGCCAGCAGTGGCGAGGGGAATCAGCCCCAGCATTTT. The chain couples TRBV2 to TRBJ1-5; the D gene is possibly TRBD1 (5 bases). V was shortened by 4 bases and J by 4 bases, with 8 bases between the two germline ends. Germline CDR1 reads SNHLY; CDR2 reads FYNNEI. The CDR3 sequence is 13 residues long.

This clonotype has only a few counts. The V call is TRBV19, the J call TRBJ1-5; D is uncertain. V was pared by 4 bases and J by 11 bases, with 9 bases between. CDR1 LNHDA and CDR2 SQIVND come from the germline V gene (reference sequence). The CDR3 covers 11 residues. The CDR3 nucleotides read TGTGCCAGTAGTACCAGTTCGTCCCAGCATTTT. Protein: CASSTSSSQHF.

V usage is TRBV10-2 and J usage is TRBJ2-5, with 12 nucleotides matching TRBD1. V was pared by 2 bases and J by 5 bases, with 9 bases of the junction left unmatched. The germline CDR1 and CDR2 sequences are WSHSY and SAAADI. There are 17 residues in the CDR3. The DNA for the CDR3 is TGCGCCAGCAGTGAGCAGGGACAGGGGGCTCTGTTGGAGACCCAGTACTTC. Translating gives CASSEQGQGALLETQYF.

The chain recombines TRBV11-2 with TRBJ2-4; D perhaps matches TRBD1 (6 bases). Per germline, CDR1 SGHAT and CDR2 FQNNGV. There are 16 residues in the CDR3. The ends were cut back, 1 base at V and 0 bases at J, with 10 bases in the middle. CDR3: CASSLGAGVAKNIQYF. The CDR3 nucleotides read TGTGCCAGCAGCTTAGGGGCAGGGGTAGCCAAAAACATTCAGTACTTC.

This clonotype was picked up many times. V gene TRBV12-3 or TRBV12-4 combines with J gene TRBJ2-7; the D is unclear. This CDR3 comprises 12 residues. The V end was cut by 5 bases, the J end by 3 bases, with 8 bases between. CDR3 nucleotides: TGTGCCAGCAGTGAAACCTTCTACGAGCAGTACTTC. Its protein product is CASSETFYEQYF.

This clonotype was recorded a few times. The genes are TRBV9 and TRBJ2-7, with no clear D. The V and J ends lost 4 bases and 3 bases respectively, with 11 bases between them. The CDR3 extends over 13 amino acids. Germline V lookup: CDR1 SGDLS, CDR2 YYNGEE. In DNA, the CDR3 is TGTGCCAGCAGCCCAGACCTTTTCTACGAGCAGTACTTC. This gives the protein CASSPDLFYEQYF.

The J gene is TRBJ1-2, the V gene TRBV11-2; D possibly corresponds to TRBD1 (6 bases). This CDR3 has 17 amino acids. Looked up from germline, CDR1 is SGHAT and CDR2 is FQNNGV. Trimming left V 5 bases short and J 4 bases short, with 23 bases between. CDR3 DNA: TGTGCCAGCAGCCAGATCGTGGGGGCCGTGGGGGTCTATGGCTACACCTTC. The encoded protein is CASSQIVGAVGVYGYTF.

Many counts were recorded for this clonotype. The CDR3 loop reads CASSPRKGNYGYTF. CDR3 bases: TGTGCCAGTAGTCCCCGTAAAGGGAACTATGGCTACACCTTC. The rearrangement uses TRBV19 and TRBJ1-2, with unresolved D. V was cut by 5 bases and J by 2 bases, with 12 bases left in between. The CDR3 is 14 residues long. Germline CDR1 and CDR2: LNHDA and SQIVND (reference sequence).

This clonotype was observed a handful of times. The genes are TRBV12-5 and TRBJ1-2; 7 bases match TRBD1. The V gene end was trimmed by 6 bases and the J gene end by 2 bases; junction bases not matched to a gene: 6. CDR1 is LGHNT, CDR2 FRNRAP, per germline. The CDR3 consists of 14 residues. The CDR3 here is CASGYGTANYGYTF. CDR3 DNA sequence: TGTGCTAGTGGATACGGGACAGCCAACTATGGCTACACCTTC.

This clonotype occurred many times. V is TRBV28 and J is TRBJ2-1; no clear D. V lost 8 bases to trimming and J lost 12 bases, with 14 bases between them. The CDR3 totals 11 residues. Germline lookup yields CDR1 MDHEN and CDR2 SYDVKM. As DNA, the CDR3 is TGTGCCAGCGGACCCCTCGGCGGGCAGTTCTTC. This encodes CASGPLGGQFF.

The J gene is TRBJ1-1, the V gene TRBV5-4; tentative D call: TRBD1 (5 bases). From germline, CDR1 is SGHNT and CDR2 YYREEE (reference sequence). This CDR3 spans 16 amino acids. The germline V and J ends were trimmed by 0 bases and 1 base, with 13 bases remaining between them. CDR3: CASSLAAGKSNTEAFF. CDR3 DNA sequence: TGTGCCAGCAGCTTGGCGGCAGGGAAATCGAACACTGAAGCTTTCTTT.

As regards this clonotype: One end of the junction varies from germline; a read error may be responsible. This rearrangement joins TRBV7-7 to TRBJ2-3; maybe TRBD1 (5 bases). The CDR3 is 13 amino acids. Germline V CDR1 and CDR2: SSHAT, FNYEAQ (reference sequence). CDR3 sequence: CASSLKGSDTQYF. The CDR3 DNA follows: TGTGCTAGCAGCTTAAAGGGGTCAGATACGCAGTATTTT.

This clonotype has only a few counts. This chain links TRBV5-1 with TRBJ1-4; 10 positions match TRBD1. Trimming took 0 bases from V and 7 from J; bases not matched to a gene: 3. Per the germline V gene, CDR1 is SGHRS and CDR2 is YFSETQ. This CDR3 contains 15 residues. CDR3 loop: CASSLGGQGVEKLFF. The CDR3 nucleotides are TGCGCCAGCAGCTTGGGAGGACAGGGGGTTGAAAAACTGTTTTTT.

The chain employs TRBV28 and TRBJ2-2, with unresolved D. With 7 bases removed from V and 0 bases from J, the gap between germline ends came to 6 bases. This CDR3 comprises 13 residues. Germline V gives CDR1 MDHEN, CDR2 SYDVKM. CDR3 loop: CASIGPNTGELFF. CDR3 coding DNA: TGTGCCAGCATCGGGCCGAACACCGGGGAGCTGTTTTTT.

This chain links TRBV7-9 with TRBJ1-5; D call uncertain. V gave up 0 bases and J gave up 3 bases, with 9 bases separating them. Germline V CDR1 and CDR2: SEHNR, FQNEAQ (reference sequence). The CDR3 is 15 amino acids. Written as DNA, the CDR3 is TGTGCCAGCAGCTTAGCCGGGCCCACCAATCAGCCCCAGCATTTT. It specifies CASSLAGPTNQPQHF.

This clonotype was seen many times. The chain uses TRBV6-5 and TRBJ1-2, with 7 bases that match TRBD1. Germline CDR1 reads MNHEY; CDR2 reads SVGAGI. The CDR3 has 14 amino acids. V shed 6 bases and J 4 bases; nucleotides not matched to a gene: 8. CDR3 amino acids: CASRESGQSYGYTF. The CDR3, as DNA: TGTGCCAGCAGGGAATCGGGACAGAGCTATGGCTACACCTTC.

A note on this clonotype: The junction does not match germline at one end; this may be a read error. The rearrangement uses TRBV12-3 or TRBV12-4 and TRBJ2-6, with D perhaps matching TRBD1 (5 bases). CDR3 length: 14 residues. CDR3 nucleotides: TGTGCCAGCAGTTTTCCCTCTGGGGCCATCGTCCTGACTTTC. This sequence encodes CASSFPSGAIVLTF.

V usage is TRBV19 and J usage is TRBJ2-3; 13 bases agree with TRBD2. This CDR3 region has 15 residues. Trimming at V came to 6 bases and at J to 6 bases, leaving 6 bases not matched to a gene. CDR1 is LNHDA, CDR2 SQIVND, per germline (reference sequence). CDR3 sequence: CASRGGLAGLDTQYF. CDR3 coding DNA: TGTGCCAGTAGGGGGGGACTAGCGGGGTTGGATACGCAGTATTTT.

CDR3 sequence: CASSPFRGHHGYTF. CDR3 DNA sequence: TGTGCCAGCAGTCCCTTTCGGGGGCACCATGGCTACACCTTC. The chain employs TRBV6-5 and TRBJ1-2; tentatively, D is TRBD1 (6 bases). The V gene lost 5 bases and the J gene lost 6 bases, with 16 bases spanning the gap. Germline V lookup: CDR1 MNHEY, CDR2 SVGAGI. CDR3 length equals 14 residues.

This clonotype appeared a few times. The chain is built from TRBV20-1 and TRBJ2-5; 9 nucleotides line up with TRBD2. CDR1 DFQATT and CDR2 SNEGSKA come from the germline V gene (reference sequence). Trimming at V came to 6 bases and at J to 5 bases, leaving 4 bases not matched to a gene. The length of the CDR3 is 12 residues. CDR3 loop: CSAWTSDETQYF. The CDR3 DNA reads as TGCAGTGCATGGACTAGCGATGAGACCCAGTACTTC.

V gene TRBV10-3 combines with J gene TRBJ1-5; D is undetermined. Between the trimmed V and J ends, which lost 4 bases and 3 bases, there was a span of 7 bases. Germline V gene sequence: CDR1 ENHRY, CDR2 SYGVKD. CDR3 length: 13 residues. CDR3 in DNA: TGTGCCATCAGTGGGACGGCCAATCAGCCCCAGCATTTT. Protein product: CAISGTANQPQHF.

V is TRBV15 and J is TRBJ1-2; D is ambiguous. Trimming left V 5 bases short and J 1 base short, with 8 bases between. Germline CDR1 reads LNHNV; CDR2 reads YYDKDF (reference sequence). The length of the CDR3 is 13 residues. The CDR3 here is CATSFADNYGYTF. CDR3 coding DNA: TGTGCCACCAGCTTCGCTGATAACTATGGCTACACCTTC.

The chain employs TRBV27 and TRBJ2-1; a weak D match, TRBD2 (6 bases). Germline loops: CDR1 MNHEY, CDR2 SMNVEV (reference sequence). V lost 10 bases and J lost 5, with 18 bases in between. The length of the CDR3 is 14 residues. The CDR3, as DNA: TGTGCCACCTCACGGGGGTCACTGCACAATGAGCAGTTCTTC. Its protein is CATSRGSLHNEQFF.

V and J are TRBV6-6 and TRBJ2-1, with 9 bases lining up with TRBD1. The germline CDR1 and CDR2 sequences are MNHNY and SVGAGI (reference sequence). The CDR3 is 15 residues long. Germline trimming cut 5 bases from V and 8 bases from J; bases unmatched to any gene: 10. In nucleotides, the CDR3 is TGTGCCAGCAGTCTACAGGGGGCGGGATTCGATGAGCAGTTCTTC. It yields the protein CASSLQGAGFDEQFF.